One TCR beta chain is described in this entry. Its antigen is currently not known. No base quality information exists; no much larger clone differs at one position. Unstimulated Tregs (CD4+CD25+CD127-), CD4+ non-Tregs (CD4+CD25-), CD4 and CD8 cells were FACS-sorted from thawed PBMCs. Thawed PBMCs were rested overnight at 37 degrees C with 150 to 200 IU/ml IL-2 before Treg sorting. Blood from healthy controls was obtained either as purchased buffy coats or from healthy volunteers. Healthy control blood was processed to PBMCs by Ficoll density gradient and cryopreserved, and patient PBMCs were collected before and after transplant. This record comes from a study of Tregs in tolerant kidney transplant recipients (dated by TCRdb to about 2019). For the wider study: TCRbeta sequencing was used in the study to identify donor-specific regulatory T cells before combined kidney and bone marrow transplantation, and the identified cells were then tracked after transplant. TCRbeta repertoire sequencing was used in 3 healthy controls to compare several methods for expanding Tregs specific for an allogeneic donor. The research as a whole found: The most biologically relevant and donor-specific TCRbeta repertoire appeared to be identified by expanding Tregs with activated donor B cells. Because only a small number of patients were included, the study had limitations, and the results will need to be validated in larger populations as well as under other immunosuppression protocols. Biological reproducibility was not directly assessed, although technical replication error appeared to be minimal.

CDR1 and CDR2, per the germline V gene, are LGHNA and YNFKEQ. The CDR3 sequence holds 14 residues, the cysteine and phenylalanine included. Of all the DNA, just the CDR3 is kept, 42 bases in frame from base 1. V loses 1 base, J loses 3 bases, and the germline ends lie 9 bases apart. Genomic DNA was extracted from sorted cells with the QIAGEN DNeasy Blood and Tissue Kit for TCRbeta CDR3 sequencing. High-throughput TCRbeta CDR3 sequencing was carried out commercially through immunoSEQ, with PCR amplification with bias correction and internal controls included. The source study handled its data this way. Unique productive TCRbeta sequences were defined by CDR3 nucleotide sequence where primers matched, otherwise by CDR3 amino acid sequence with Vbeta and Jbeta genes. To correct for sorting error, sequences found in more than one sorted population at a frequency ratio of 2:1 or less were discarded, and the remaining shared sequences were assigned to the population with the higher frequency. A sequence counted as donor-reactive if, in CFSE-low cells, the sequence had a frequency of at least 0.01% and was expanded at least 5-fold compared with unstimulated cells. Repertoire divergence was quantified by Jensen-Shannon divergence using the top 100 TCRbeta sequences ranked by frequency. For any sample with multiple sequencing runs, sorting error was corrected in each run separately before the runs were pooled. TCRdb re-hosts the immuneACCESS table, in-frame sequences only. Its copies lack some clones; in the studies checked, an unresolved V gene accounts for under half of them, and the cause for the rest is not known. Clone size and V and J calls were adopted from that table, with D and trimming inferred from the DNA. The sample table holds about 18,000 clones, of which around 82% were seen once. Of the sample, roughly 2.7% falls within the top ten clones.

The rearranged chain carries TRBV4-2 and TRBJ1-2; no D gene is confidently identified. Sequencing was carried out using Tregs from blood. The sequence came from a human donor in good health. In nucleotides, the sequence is TGTGCCAGCAGCCAAGTTACGGCAGACTATGGCTACACCTTC. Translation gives CASSQVTADYGYTF.